The 10 T cell receptor beta chains reported below all come from one sample, sequenced in a study of T cells in Graves' hyperthyroidism and ophthalmopathy. Template material for amplifying TCR beta CDR3 regions consisted of RNA transcripts. The HTBI primer set served for first-round RT-PCR of the TCR CDR3. TCRdb recomputed calls from the multiplex PCR reads with MiXCR, one row per CDR3 protein. The profile shows around 340,000 distinct CDR3 sequences, 16% of them singletons. Sequencing was done on a sample of blood. These receptors originate from a man younger than 40 with Graves' hyperthyroidism.

This clonotype was seen many times. V is TRBV5-1 and J is TRBJ2-2; unclear D gene. The CDR3 loop spans 15 amino acids. V lost 1 base, J lost 0 bases, and 7 bases lay in between. Germline CDR1 SGHRS, CDR2 YFSETQ. CDR3 nucleotide sequence: TGCGCCAGCAGCTTGAATCCCACGAACACCGGGGAGCTGTTTTTT. Protein product: CASSLNPTNTGELFF.

Ten or more counts support this clonotype. CDR3 region: CSARRAGGSDEQYF. In nucleotides, the CDR3 is TGCAGTGCTAGGAGGGCGGGAGGCTCTGACGAGCAGTACTTC. The chain is built from TRBV20-1 and TRBJ2-7, with TRBD2 identical over 8 bases. The CDR3 has 14 residues. CDR1 is DFQATT and CDR2 is SNEGSKA in the germline V gene (reference sequence). J was trimmed by 5 bases and V by 3 bases; bases with no gene match: 9.

This clonotype was counted ten times or more. The gene calls are TRBV11-3 and TRBJ2-1, with 7 bases lining up with TRBD2. Germline CDR1 reads SGHNT; CDR2 reads YENEEA. The CDR3 has 16 residues. The V and J ends lost 5 bases and 4 bases, in that order; junction bases with no gene match: 11. The CDR3 nucleotides read TGTGCCAGCAGCCCAGAGGGAGGGCTAGCGTACAATGAGCAGTTCTTC. It is translated as CASSPEGGLAYNEQFF.

This clonotype was counted ten times or more. CDR3 sequence (DNA): TGTGCCAGCAGTCCTGACAGGGCGGAATCACCCCTCCACTTT. Amino acids: CASSPDRAESPLHF. The chain recombines TRBV12-3 or TRBV12-4 with TRBJ1-6; TRBD1 agrees at 7 bases. The V and J ends lost 5 bases and 10 bases, in that order; junction bases with no gene match: 8. This CDR3 is built from 14 residues.

The J gene is TRBJ2-7, the V gene TRBV28, with D perhaps assigned TRBD1 or TRBD2 (5 bases each). This CDR3 is built from 13 residues. The germline V and J ends were trimmed by 5 bases and 2 bases, with 10 bases remaining between them. Looked up from germline, CDR1 is MDHEN and CDR2 is SYDVKM. CDR3 nucleotides: TGTGCCAGCAGTCCCGGGGCCGCCTACGAGCAGTACTTC. Protein: CASSPGAAYEQYF.

At least ten counts were recorded for this clonotype. The genes are TRBV2 and TRBJ2-4; 8 bases align to TRBD1. The germline CDR1 and CDR2 sequences are SNHLY and FYNNEI. V lost 4 bases and J lost 8; bases outside the gene matches: 7. This CDR3 comprises 14 residues. The CDR3 is CASSGRTGIDIQYF. The CDR3 nucleotides are TGTGCCAGCAGTGGGCGGACAGGGATTGACATTCAGTACTTC.

At least ten counts were recorded for this clonotype. The chain has TRBV7-3 and TRBJ1-2; D not resolved. The germline gives CDR1 SGHTA, CDR2 FQGTGA. The CDR3 spans 13 residues. The V gene lost 8 bases and the J gene lost 0 bases, with 10 bases spanning the gap. The DNA of the CDR3 is TGTGCCAGCGCGCCGGACGCTAACTATGGCTACACCTTC. Amino acid sequence: CASAPDANYGYTF.

This clonotype was counted many times. The gene calls are TRBV28 and TRBJ2-3, with a tentative D call TRBD2 (6 bases). Germline CDR1 and CDR2: MDHEN and SYDVKM. This CDR3 has 12 amino acids. V lost 8 bases and J lost 1, with 7 bases in between. CDR3 loop: CASGGGTDTQYF. Written as DNA, the CDR3 is TGTGCCAGCGGCGGGGGCACAGATACGCAGTATTTT.

Many counts were recorded for this clonotype. V gene TRBV12-3 or TRBV12-4 combines with J gene TRBJ1-2, with 7 bases aligning to TRBD1. J was trimmed by 2 bases and V by 5 bases; bases with no gene match: 11. CDR3 size: 16 residues. The CDR3, as DNA: TGTGCCAGCAGTCCCCTCCTCGGGACAGAAAACTATGGCTACACCTTC. This gives the protein CASSPLLGTENYGYTF.

This clonotype was counted at least ten times. The V and J genes are TRBV20-1 and TRBJ2-3; D remains ambiguous. The V end was cut by 0 bases, the J end by 0 bases, with 10 bases between. This CDR3 has 15 amino acids. From germline, CDR1 is DFQATT and CDR2 SNEGSKA (reference sequence). The CDR3 DNA follows: TGCAGTGCTAGAGATGGAACGAGAAGCACAGATACGCAGTATTTT. This gives the protein CSARDGTRSTDTQYF.